Listed here are 19 T cell receptor beta chains from one sample, sequenced in a study of blood T cell repertoires in COVID-19. Clones were sequenced by immunoSEQ multiplex PCR, and TCRdb holds only the in-frame ones, with some missing. There are 150,000 to 200,000 clones in the sample; about 81% occur only once, and approximately 10% lies in the top ten. Sequencing was carried out using peripheral blood. The receptor source for this set is a human donor in a cohort sampled during active COVID-19.

This clone was observed a few times. The chain couples TRBV6-2 or TRBV6-3 to TRBJ2-5; no definite D call. V gave up 5 bases and J gave up 0 bases, with 13 bases separating them. Germline CDR1 reads MNHEY; CDR2 reads SVGEGT. CDR3 length: 15 amino acids. The CDR3 DNA follows: TGTGCCAGCAGTGACCTAGACCCCTACCAAGAGACCCAGTACTTC. As protein: CASSDLDPYQETQYF.

The CDR3 is CAWAPSSLGSGELFF. As DNA, the CDR3 is TGTGCCTGGGCCCCCTCATCACTAGGTTCCGGGGAGCTGTTTTTT. The chain is built from TRBV30 and TRBJ2-2; D perhaps matches TRBD2 (5 bases). CDR1 GTSNPN and CDR2 SVGIG come from the germline V gene (reference sequence). Trimming left V 5 bases short and J 6 bases short, with 19 bases between. The CDR3 contains 15 residues. The full variable domain, completed using reference TRBV30 and TRBJ2-2, is SQTIHQWPATLVQPVGSPLSLECTVEGTSNPNLYWYRQAAGRGLQLLFYSVGIGQISSEVPQNLSASRPQDRQFILSSKKLLLSDSGFYLCAWAPSSLGSGELFFGEGSRLTVL.

The chain combines TRBV18 with TRBJ1-2; 9 bases align to TRBD1. V was pared by 6 bases and J by 4 bases, with 9 bases of the junction left unmatched. Germline V lookup: CDR1 KGHSH, CDR2 LQKENI. There are 15 residues in the CDR3. CDR3 region: CASSPGTGLSYGYTF. CDR3 sequence (DNA): TGTGCCAGCTCGCCGGGGACAGGGCTTTCCTATGGCTACACCTTC.

This sequence joins TRBV15 and TRBJ1-2; TRBD1 matches 7 bases. Germline V CDR1 and CDR2: LNHNV, YYDKDF (reference sequence). This CDR3 is built from 13 residues. V gave up 4 bases and J gave up 7 bases; unmatched junction bases: 6. DNA for the CDR3: TGTGCCACCAGCAAAGAGGGGGCCCTTGGCTACACCTTC. This encodes CATSKEGALGYTF.

The table lists this clone with a count of one. This CDR3 is CASSADFTDTQYF. CDR3 nucleotides: TGTGCCAGCAGCGCCGACTTCACAGATACGCAGTATTTT. This chain links TRBV7-9 with TRBJ2-3; D gene unclear. Looked up from germline, CDR1 is SEHNR and CDR2 is FQNEAQ (reference sequence). The CDR3 runs to 13 residues. V was shortened by 5 bases and J by 2 bases, with 8 bases between the two germline ends.

This clone appeared once. The V gene is TRBV11-2, the J gene TRBJ2-3; no clear D. Germline CDR1 and CDR2: SGHAT and FQNNGV. The V and J ends lost 1 base and 6 bases respectively, with 11 bases between them. CDR3 size: 14 residues. Here the CDR3 DNA reads TGTGCCAGCAGCTTAGCCTCCAGCGTCGATACGCAGTATTTT. As protein: CASSLASSVDTQYF.

V gene TRBV4-2 combines with J gene TRBJ2-5; 8 bases are shared with TRBD1. This CDR3 is built from 16 residues. J gave up 4 bases and V 2 bases, and 9 bases lay outside the gene matches. Germline-derived CDR1 and CDR2 are LGHNA and YNFKEQ. The CDR3 protein is CASSQPGTGGGETQYF. In nucleotides, the CDR3 is TGTGCCAGCAGCCAACCCGGGACAGGCGGAGGAGAGACCCAGTACTTC.

The chain's CDR3 is CASSQYGTKKKETQYF. Here the CDR3 DNA reads TGTGCCAGCAGCCAATACGGGACTAAAAAAAAAGAGACCCAGTACTTC. V usage is TRBV3-1 (or the pseudogene TRBV3-2) and J usage is TRBJ2-5; the match to TRBD2 covers 7 bases. Germline V gene sequence: CDR1 LGHDT, CDR2 YNNKEL (reference sequence). With V trimmed by 2 bases and J by 3 bases, 9 bases remained unmatched. CDR3 size: 16 residues.

The chain uses TRBV18 and TRBJ2-1, with a tentative D call TRBD2 (5 bases). Germline assignment: CDR1 KGHSH and CDR2 LQKENI. The CDR3 runs to 14 residues. The germline V and J ends were trimmed by 2 bases and 5 bases, with 10 bases remaining between them. CDR3 coding DNA: TGTGCCAGCTCACCAGACTACGGTGACAATGAGCAGTTCTTC. It codes for CASSPDYGDNEQFF.

The rearrangement uses TRBV6-5 and TRBJ1-2; tentatively, D is TRBD1 (6 bases). Germline V gene lookup returns CDR1 MNHEY and CDR2 SVGAGI. V was pared by 6 bases and J by 8 bases, with 22 bases between. The CDR3 extends over 15 amino acids. CDR3: CASSPGTRSVRGYTF. Here the CDR3 DNA reads TGTGCCAGCAGCCCCGGGACAAGGTCTGTGAGGGGCTACACCTTC.

A few counts support this clone. The gene calls are TRBV13 and TRBJ2-1, with D possibly matching TRBD1 (5 bases). This CDR3 has 14 residues. The V end was cut by 5 bases, the J end by 9 bases, with 17 bases between. Germline V gives CDR1 PRHDT, CDR2 FYEKMQ (reference sequence). CDR3 in DNA: TGTGCCAGCAGCCGAGCGCAGGGATATACTGAGCAGTTCTTC. This sequence encodes CASSRAQGYTEQFF.

The rearrangement links TRBV11-3 to TRBJ2-3; 15 bases fit TRBD2. Trimming at V came to 6 bases and at J to 6 bases, leaving 4 bases not matched to a gene. CDR1 SGHNT and CDR2 YENEEA come from the germline V gene. The CDR3 contains 15 residues. The CDR3 sequence is CASSFGLAGGDTQYF. Here the CDR3 DNA reads TGTGCCAGCAGTTTTGGACTAGCGGGGGGGGATACGCAGTATTTT.

The rearrangement uses TRBV6-6 and TRBJ2-3, with TRBD2 matching over 8 bases. The length of the CDR3 is 15 residues. Germline trimming cut 7 bases from V and 2 bases from J; bases unmatched to any gene: 8. Germline V lookup: CDR1 MNHNY, CDR2 SVGAGI (reference sequence). The chain's CDR3 is CASTLTSGSTDTQYF. DNA for the CDR3: TGTGCCAGCACCTTAACTAGCGGTTCCACAGATACGCAGTATTTT.

The chain carries TRBV14 and TRBJ2-5; 8 bases map to TRBD1. The CDR3 is made up of 16 amino acids. After removal of 2 bases from V and 1 base from J, the junction contained 6 bases not matched to a gene. Germline loops: CDR1 SGHDN, CDR2 FVKESK. CDR3 sequence reads: CASSQRTGPSQETQYF. The CDR3 DNA follows: TGTGCCAGCAGCCAAAGGACAGGGCCATCCCAAGAGACCCAGTACTTC.

This clone has just one count. This chain links TRBV19 with TRBJ1-6, with 10 bases identical to TRBD1. J lost 9 bases, V lost 6 bases, and 2 bases had no gene match. Germline V CDR1 and CDR2: LNHDA, SQIVND (reference sequence). This CDR3 is 13 amino acids long. The CDR3 DNA reads TGTGCCAGTAGGAGGGACAGGGGTTCACCCCTCCACTTT. Amino acids: CASRRDRGSPLHF.

The genes are TRBV7-6 and TRBJ1-5; tentative D call: TRBD1 (5 bases). The CDR3 totals 15 residues. Germline V gene sequence: CDR1 SGHVS, CDR2 FNYEAQ. Trimming took 1 base from V and 1 from J, leaving 8 bases between them. The CDR3 nucleotides read TGTGCCAGCAGCTTAGGCCAGGGAAGCAATCAGCCCCAGCATTTT. The encoded protein is CASSLGQGSNQPQHF.

This CDR3 reads CASSLRTSGETDTQYF. The DNA of the CDR3 is TGTGCCAGCAGTCTACGGACTAGCGGGGAAACAGATACGCAGTATTTT. This chain uses TRBV28 with TRBJ2-3; the match to TRBD2 covers 12 bases. After removal of 5 bases from V and 3 bases from J, the junction contained 6 bases not matched to a gene. The CDR3 totals 16 residues. CDR1 is MDHEN and CDR2 is SYDVKM in the germline V gene.

This chain uses TRBV19 with TRBJ2-1, with TRBD1 identical over 9 bases. V lost 10 bases, J lost 5 bases, and 9 bases stayed unmatched. Germline loops: CDR1 LNHDA, CDR2 SQIVND (reference sequence). The CDR3 spans 14 residues. This CDR3 is CATWDRVVHNEQFF. In nucleotides, the CDR3 is TGTGCCACCTGGGACAGGGTCGTCCACAATGAGCAGTTCTTC.

Here the CDR3 reads CASSRTGAITEAFF. The CDR3 DNA follows: TGTGCCAGCAGTAGGACAGGGGCGATCACTGAAGCTTTCTTT. J is TRBJ1-1 and V is TRBV7-3, with TRBD1 identical over 9 bases. CDR3 length: 14 residues. V shed 6 bases, J shed 4 bases, and the junction held 6 bases outside the gene matches. In germline, CDR1 is SGHTA, CDR2 FQGTGA. The full variable domain, its missing parts supplied by reference TRBV7-3 and TRBJ1-1, is GAGVSQTPSNKVTEKGKYVELRCDPISGHTALYWYRQSLGQGPEFLIYFQGTGAADDSGLPNDRFFAVRPEGSVSTLKIQRTERGDSAVYLCASSRTGAITEAFFGQGTRLTVV.